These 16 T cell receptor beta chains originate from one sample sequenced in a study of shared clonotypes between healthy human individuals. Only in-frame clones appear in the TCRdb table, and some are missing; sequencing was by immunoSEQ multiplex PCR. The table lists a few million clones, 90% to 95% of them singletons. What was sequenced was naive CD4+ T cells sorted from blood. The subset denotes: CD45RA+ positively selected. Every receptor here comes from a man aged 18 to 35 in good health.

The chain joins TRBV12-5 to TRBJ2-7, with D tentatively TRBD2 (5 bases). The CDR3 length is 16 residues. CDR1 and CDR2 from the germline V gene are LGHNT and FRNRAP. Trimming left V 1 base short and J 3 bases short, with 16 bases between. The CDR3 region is CASGLAILPGGYEQYF. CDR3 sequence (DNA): TGTGCTAGTGGTTTGGCTATACTCCCTGGAGGCTACGAGCAGTACTTC.

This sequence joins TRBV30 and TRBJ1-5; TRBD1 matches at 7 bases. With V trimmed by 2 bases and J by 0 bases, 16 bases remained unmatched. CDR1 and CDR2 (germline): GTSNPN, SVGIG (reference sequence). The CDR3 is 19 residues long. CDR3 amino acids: CAWSRPSGTDLYSNQPQHF. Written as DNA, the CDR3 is TGTGCCTGGAGTCGCCCCTCCGGGACAGACTTATATAGCAATCAGCCCCAGCATTTT.

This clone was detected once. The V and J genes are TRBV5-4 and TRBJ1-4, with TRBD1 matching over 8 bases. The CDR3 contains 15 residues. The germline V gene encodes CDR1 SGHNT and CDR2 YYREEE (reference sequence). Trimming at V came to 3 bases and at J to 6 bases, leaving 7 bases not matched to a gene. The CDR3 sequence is CASSSNSRGHEKLFF. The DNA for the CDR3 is TGTGCCAGCAGCTCTAATTCCAGGGGGCATGAAAAACTGTTTTTT.

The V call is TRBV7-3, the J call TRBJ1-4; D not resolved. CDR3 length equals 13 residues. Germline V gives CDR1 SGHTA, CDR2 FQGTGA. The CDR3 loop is CAKKEGTNEKLFF. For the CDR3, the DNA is TGTGCAAAAAAGGAGGGAACTAATGAAAAACTGTTTTTT.

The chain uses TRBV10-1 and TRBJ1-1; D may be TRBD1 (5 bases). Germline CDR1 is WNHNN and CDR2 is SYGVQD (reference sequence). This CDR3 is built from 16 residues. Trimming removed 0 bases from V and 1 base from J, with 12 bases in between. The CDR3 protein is CASSESAGGRNTEAFF. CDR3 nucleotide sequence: TGCGCCAGCAGTGAGTCCGCTGGGGGTCGGAACACTGAAGCTTTCTTT.

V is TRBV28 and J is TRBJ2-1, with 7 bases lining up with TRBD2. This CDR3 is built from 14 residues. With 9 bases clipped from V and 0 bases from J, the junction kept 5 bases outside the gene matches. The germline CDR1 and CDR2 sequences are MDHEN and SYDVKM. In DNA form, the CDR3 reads TGTGCCAGTTTGGGGGGGAGCTCCTACAATGAGCAGTTCTTC. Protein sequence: CASLGGSSYNEQFF. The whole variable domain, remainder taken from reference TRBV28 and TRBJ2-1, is DVKVTQSSRYLVKRTGEKVFLECVQDMDHENMFWYRQDPGLGLRLIYFSYDVKMKEKGDIPEGYSVSREKKERFSLILESASTNQTSMYLCASLGGSSYNEQFFGPGTRLTVL.

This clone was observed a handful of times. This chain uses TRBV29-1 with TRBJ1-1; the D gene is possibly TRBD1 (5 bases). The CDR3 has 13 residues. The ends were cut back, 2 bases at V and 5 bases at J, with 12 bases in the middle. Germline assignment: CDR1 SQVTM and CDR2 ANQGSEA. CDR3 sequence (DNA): TGCAGCGTTGAAAGACAGATTCGGACTGAAGCTTTCTTT. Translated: CSVERQIRTEAFF.

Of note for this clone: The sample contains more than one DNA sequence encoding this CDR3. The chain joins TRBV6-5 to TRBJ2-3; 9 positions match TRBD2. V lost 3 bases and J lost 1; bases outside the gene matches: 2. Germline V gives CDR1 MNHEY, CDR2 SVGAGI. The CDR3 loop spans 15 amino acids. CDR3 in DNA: TGTGCCAGCAGTTATTCTAGCGGGGGCACAGATACGCAGTATTTT. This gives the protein CASSYSSGGTDTQYF.

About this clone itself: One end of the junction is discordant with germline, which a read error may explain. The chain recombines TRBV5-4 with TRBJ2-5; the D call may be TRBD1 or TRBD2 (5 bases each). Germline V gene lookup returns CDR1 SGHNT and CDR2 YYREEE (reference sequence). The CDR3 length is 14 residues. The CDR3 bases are TGTGCCAGCAGTTTGGATGAGGGGCAAGAGACCCAGTACTTC. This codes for CASSLDEGQETQYF. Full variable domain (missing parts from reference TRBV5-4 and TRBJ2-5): ETGVTQSPTHLIKTRGQQVTLRCSSQSGHNTVSWYQQALGQGPQFIFQYYREEENGRGNFPPRFSGLQFPNYSSELNVNALELDDSALYLCASSLDEGQETQYFGPGTRLLVL.

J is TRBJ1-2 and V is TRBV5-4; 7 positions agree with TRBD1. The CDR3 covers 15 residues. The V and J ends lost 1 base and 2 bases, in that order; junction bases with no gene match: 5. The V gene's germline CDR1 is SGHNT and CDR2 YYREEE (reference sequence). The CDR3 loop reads CASSLKGTANYGYTF. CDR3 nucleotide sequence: TGTGCCAGCAGCTTGAAGGGGACAGCGAACTATGGCTACACCTTC.

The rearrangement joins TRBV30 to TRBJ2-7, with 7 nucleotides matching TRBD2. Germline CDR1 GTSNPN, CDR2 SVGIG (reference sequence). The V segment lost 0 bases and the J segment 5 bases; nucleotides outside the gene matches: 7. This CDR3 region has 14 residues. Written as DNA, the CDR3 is TGTGCCTGGAGTGTACGACGCGGGAGTGACGAGCAGTACTTC. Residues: CAWSVRRGSDEQYF.

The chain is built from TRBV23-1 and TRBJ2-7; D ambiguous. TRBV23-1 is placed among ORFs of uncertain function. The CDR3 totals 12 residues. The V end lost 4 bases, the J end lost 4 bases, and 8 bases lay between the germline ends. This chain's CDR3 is CASSPSSYEQYF. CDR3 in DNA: TGCGCCAGCAGTCCCTCCTCTTACGAGCAGTACTTC.

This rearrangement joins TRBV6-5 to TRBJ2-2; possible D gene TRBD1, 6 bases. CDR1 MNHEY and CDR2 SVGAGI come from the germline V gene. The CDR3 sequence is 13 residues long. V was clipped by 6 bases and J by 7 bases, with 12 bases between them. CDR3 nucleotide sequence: TGTGCCAGCAGAAGAACAGGGTTCGGGGAGCTGTTTTTT. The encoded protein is CASRRTGFGELFF.

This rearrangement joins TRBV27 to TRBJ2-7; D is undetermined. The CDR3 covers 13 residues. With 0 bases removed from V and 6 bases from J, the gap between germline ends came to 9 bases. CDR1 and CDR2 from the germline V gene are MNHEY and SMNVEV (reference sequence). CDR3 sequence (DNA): TGTGCCAGCAGTTTATCTAGCCGGCGCGAGCAGTACTTC. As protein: CASSLSSRREQYF.

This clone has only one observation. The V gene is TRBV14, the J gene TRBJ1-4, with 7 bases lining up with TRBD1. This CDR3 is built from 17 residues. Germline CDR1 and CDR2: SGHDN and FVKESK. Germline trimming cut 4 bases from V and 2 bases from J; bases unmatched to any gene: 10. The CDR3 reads CASSLRDSRGTNEKLFF. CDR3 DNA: TGTGCCAGCAGCCTGCGGGACAGCCGGGGGACTAATGAAAAACTGTTTTTT.

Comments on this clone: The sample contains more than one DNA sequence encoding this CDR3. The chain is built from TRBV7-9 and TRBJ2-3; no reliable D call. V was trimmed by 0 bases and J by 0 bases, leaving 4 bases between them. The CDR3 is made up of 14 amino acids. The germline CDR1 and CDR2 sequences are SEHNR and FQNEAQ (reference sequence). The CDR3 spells CASSLAGSTDTQYF. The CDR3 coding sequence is TGTGCCAGCAGCTTAGCGGGAAGCACAGATACGCAGTATTTT.